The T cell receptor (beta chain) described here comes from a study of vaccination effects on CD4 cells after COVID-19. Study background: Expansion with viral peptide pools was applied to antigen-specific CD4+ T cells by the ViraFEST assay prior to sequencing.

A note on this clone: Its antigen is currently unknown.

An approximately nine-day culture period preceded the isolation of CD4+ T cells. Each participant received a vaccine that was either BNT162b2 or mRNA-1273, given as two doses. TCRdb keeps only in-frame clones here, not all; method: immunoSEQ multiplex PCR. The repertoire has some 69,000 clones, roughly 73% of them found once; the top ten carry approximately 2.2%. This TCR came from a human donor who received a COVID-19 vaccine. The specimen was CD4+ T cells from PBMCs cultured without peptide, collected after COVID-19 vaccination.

The CDR3 spells CASSLTGQKGTEAFF. For the CDR3, the DNA is TGCGCCAGCAGCTTAACAGGACAGAAGGGCACTGAAGCTTTCTTT. V is TRBV5-1 and J is TRBJ1-1; a weak D match, TRBD1 (6 bases). The V and J ends lost 2 bases and 4 bases respectively, with 15 bases between them. Germline loops: CDR1 SGHRS, CDR2 YFSETQ. This CDR3 is built from 15 residues. The whole variable domain, filled in from reference TRBV5-1 and TRBJ1-1, reads KAGVTQTPRYLIKTRGQQVTLSCSPISGHRSVSWYQQTPGQGLQFLFEYFSETQRNKGNFPGRFSGRQFSNSRSEMNVSTLELGDSALYLCASSLTGQKGTEAFFGQGTRLTVV.